Sequencing of this T cell receptor (beta chain) was carried out in a study of shared clonotypes between healthy human individuals. Trimming shortened V by 10 bases and J by 4 bases, and 16 bases separated the two germline ends. This CDR3 comprises 13 residues. The germline V gene has CDR1 LNHNV and CDR2 YYDKDF (reference sequence). Some clones are missing from TCRdb's copy, which holds only in-frame ones; the method was immunoSEQ multiplex PCR. This table holds 2 million to 3 million clones, roughly 93% found once. Sequenced: naive CD4+ T cells from PBMCs. The subset was: CD45RA+ positively selected. The origin of this receptor is a man in his late teens or twenties in good health. Some clones in this sample may be carry-over from other donors' samples. V gene TRBV15 combines with J gene TRBJ2-5; D might be TRBD2 (6 bases). This CDR3 is CAISAGGLETQYF. The CDR3 DNA follows: TGTGCCATCTCCGCCGGGGGATTAGAGACCCAGTACTTC.